The T cell receptor beta chain described here comes from a study of OX40 agonist ivuxolimab in advanced cancers. On the study more broadly: Each patient was given ivuxolimab into a vein every 2 weeks, at 0.01 to 10 mg/kg. Dose-escalation patients were diagnosed with hepatocellular carcinoma, melanoma, renal cell cancer or head and neck cancer. Three patients responded partially, comprising one with hepatocellular carcinoma and two with cutaneous melanoma.

Sequenced by immunoSEQ multiplex PCR; TCRdb stores in-frame clones only, minus some. The sample has 30,000 to 45,000 clones, 82% seen once. Study results and caveats: CD4+ and CD8+ blood T cells expanded clonally by week 6 at 0.1 to 3.0 mg/kg.

This clone is a singleton in its sample. Its antigen is undetermined. The CDR3 extends over 15 amino acids. V gave up 2 bases and J gave up 2 bases, with 13 bases separating them. From germline, CDR1 is MNHNY and CDR2 SVGAGI (reference sequence). Sequencing used CD4+ or CD8+ T cells sorted from blood, obtained in a trial of the OX40 agonist ivuxolimab. V is TRBV6-6 and J is TRBJ2-7; D unresolved. This TCR came from an adult with an advanced solid tumor such as melanoma, head and neck, liver or kidney cancer. The CDR3 DNA follows: TGTGCCAGCAGTTACGACATACCCCCTCCCTACGAGCAGTACTTC. Amino acid sequence: CASSYDIPPPYEQYF.